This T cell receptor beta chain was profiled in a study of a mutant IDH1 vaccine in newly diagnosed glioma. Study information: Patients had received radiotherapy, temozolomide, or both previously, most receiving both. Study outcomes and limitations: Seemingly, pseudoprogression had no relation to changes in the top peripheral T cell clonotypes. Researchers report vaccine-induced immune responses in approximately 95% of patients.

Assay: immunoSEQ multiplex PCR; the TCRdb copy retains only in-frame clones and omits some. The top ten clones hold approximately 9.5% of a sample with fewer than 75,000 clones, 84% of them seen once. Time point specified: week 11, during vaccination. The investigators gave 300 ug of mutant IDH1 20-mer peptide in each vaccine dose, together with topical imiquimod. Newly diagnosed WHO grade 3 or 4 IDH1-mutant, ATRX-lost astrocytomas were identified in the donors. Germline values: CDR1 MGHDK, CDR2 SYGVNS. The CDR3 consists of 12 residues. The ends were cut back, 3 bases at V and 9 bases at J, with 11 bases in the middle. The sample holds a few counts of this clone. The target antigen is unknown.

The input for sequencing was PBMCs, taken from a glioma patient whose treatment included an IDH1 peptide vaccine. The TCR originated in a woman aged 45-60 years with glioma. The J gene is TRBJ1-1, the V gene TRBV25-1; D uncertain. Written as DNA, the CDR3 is TGTGCCAGCAGTGACAGCATACTTAAAGCTTTCTTT. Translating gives CASSDSILKAFF.